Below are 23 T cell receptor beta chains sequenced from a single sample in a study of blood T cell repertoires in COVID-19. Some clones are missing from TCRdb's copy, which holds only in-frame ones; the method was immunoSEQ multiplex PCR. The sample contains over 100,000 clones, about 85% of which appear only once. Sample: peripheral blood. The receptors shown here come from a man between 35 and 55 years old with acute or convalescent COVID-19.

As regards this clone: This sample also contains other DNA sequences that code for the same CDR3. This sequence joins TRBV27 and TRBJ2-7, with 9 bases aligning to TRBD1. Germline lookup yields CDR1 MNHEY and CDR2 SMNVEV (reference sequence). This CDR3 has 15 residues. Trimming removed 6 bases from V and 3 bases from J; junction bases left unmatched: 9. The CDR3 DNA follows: TGTGCCAGCAGCTCGCCTGAGACAGGGGGCTACGAGCAGTACTTC. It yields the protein CASSSPETGGYEQYF.

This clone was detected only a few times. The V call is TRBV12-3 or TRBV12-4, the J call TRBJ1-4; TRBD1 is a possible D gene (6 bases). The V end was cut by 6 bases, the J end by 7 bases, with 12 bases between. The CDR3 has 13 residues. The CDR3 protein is CASSRQDSEKLFF. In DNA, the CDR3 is TGTGCCAGCAGCAGACAGGATTCTGAAAAACTGTTTTTT.

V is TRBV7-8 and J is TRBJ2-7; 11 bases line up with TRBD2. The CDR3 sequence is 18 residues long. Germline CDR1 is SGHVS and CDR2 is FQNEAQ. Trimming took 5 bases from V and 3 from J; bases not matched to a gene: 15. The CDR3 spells CASSKGRGTSGGSYEQYF. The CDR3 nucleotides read TGTGCCAGCAGCAAGGGCAGGGGTACTAGCGGGGGCAGCTACGAGCAGTACTTC. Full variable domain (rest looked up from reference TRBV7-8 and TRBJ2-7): GAGVSQSPRYKVAKRGQDVALRCDPISGHVSLFWYQQALGQGPEFLTYFQNEAQLDKSGLPSDRFFAERPEGSVSTLKIQRTQQEDSAVYLCASSKGRGTSGGSYEQYFGPGTRLTVT.

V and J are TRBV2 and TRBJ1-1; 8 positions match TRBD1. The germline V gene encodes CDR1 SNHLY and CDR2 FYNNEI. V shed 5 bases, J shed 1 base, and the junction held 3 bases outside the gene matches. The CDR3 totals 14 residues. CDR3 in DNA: TGTGCCAGCAGTTCACAGGGGGGGAACACTGAAGCTTTCTTT. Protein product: CASSSQGGNTEAFF.

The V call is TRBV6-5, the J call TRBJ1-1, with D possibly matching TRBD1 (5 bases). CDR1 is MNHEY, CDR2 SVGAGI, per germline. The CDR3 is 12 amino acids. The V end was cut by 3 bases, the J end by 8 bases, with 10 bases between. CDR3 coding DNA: TGTGCCAGCAGTTATAGGGGAGGGGAAGCTTTCTTT. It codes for CASSYRGGEAFF.

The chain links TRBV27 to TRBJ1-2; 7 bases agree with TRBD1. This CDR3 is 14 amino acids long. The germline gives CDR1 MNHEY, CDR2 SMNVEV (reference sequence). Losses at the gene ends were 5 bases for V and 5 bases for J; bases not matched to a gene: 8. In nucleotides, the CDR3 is TGTGCCAGCAGTCCCCGCAGGGGGGTGTATGGCTACACCTTC. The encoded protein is CASSPRRGVYGYTF.

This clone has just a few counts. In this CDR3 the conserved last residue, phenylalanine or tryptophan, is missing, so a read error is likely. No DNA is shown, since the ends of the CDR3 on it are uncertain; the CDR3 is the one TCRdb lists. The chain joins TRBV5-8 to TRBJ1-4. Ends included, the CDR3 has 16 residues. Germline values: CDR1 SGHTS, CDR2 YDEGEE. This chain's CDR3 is CASSLERSLMKNCFLV.

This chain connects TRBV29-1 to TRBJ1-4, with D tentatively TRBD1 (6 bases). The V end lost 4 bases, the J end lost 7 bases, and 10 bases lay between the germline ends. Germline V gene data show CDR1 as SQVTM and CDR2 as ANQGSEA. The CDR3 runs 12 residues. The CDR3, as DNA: TGCAGCGTTGGGGGGGGCTCTGAAAAACTGTTTTTT. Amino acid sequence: CSVGGGSEKLFF.

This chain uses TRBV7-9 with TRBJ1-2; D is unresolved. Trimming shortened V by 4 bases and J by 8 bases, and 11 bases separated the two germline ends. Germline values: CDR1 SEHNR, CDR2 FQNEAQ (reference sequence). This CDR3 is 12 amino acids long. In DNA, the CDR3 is TGTGCCAGCAGCTCCGCAGGTTTGGGCTACACCTTC. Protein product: CASSSAGLGYTF. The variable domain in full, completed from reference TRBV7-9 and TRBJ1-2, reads DTGVSQNPRHKITKRGQNVTFRCDPISEHNRLYWYRQTLGQGPEFLTYFQNEAQLEKSRLLSDRFSAERPKGSFSTLEIQRTEQGDSAMYLCASSSAGLGYTFGSGTRLTVV.

The CDR3 here is CAISEPEQGDTQYF. As DNA, the CDR3 is TGTGCCATCAGTGAGCCGGAACAGGGAGATACGCAGTATTTT. This sequence joins TRBV10-3 and TRBJ2-3, with a possible D match to TRBD1 (6 bases). V lost 2 bases and J 5 bases, leaving 11 bases between the germline ends. Germline V CDR1 and CDR2: ENHRY, SYGVKD. The CDR3 consists of 14 residues.

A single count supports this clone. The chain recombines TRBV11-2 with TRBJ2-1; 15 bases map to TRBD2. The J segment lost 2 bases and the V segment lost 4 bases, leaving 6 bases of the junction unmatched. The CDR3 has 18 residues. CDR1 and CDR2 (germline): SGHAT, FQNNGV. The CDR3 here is CASSSPGLAGGAYNEQFF. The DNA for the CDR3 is TGTGCCAGCAGCTCACCGGGACTAGCGGGAGGCGCCTACAATGAGCAGTTCTTC.

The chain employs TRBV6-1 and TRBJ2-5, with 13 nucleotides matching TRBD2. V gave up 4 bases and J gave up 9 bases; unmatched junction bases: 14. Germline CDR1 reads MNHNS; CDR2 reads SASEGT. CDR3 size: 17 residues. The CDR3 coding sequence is TGTGCCAGCAGTGGACTAGCGGGAGGTCCTGACTTCGGGGCCCAGTACTTC. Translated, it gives CASSGLAGGPDFGAQYF.

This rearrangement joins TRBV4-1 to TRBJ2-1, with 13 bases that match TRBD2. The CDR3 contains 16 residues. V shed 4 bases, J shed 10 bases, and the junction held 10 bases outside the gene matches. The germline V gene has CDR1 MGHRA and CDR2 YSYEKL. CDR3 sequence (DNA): TGCGCCAGCAGCCGTACACTAGCGGGAGGGCCCCAAGAGCAGTTCTTC. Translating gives CASSRTLAGGPQEQFF.

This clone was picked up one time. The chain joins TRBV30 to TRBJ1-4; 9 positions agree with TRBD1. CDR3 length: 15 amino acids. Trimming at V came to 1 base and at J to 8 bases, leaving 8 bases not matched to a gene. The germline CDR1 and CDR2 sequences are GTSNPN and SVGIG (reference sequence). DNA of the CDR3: TGTGCCTGGAGTGCCGACAGGGGGTTAAGCGAAAAACTGTTTTTT. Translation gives CAWSADRGLSEKLFF.

As DNA, the CDR3 is TGTGCCAGCTCACCACGGGCAGGGGAAGTAAACACTGAAGCTTTCTTT. Translation: CASSPRAGEVNTEAFF. This sequence joins TRBV18 and TRBJ1-1, with D perhaps TRBD1 (6 bases). Trimming removed 1 base from V and 2 bases from J, with 14 bases in between. The CDR3 totals 16 residues. In germline, CDR1 is KGHSH, CDR2 LQKENI.

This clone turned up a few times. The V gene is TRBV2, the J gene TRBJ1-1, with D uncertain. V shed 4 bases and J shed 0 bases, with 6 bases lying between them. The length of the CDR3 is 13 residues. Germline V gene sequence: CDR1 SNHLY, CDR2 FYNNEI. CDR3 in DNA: TGTGCCAGCAGTGTATGGCTGAACACTGAAGCTTTCTTT. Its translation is CASSVWLNTEAFF.

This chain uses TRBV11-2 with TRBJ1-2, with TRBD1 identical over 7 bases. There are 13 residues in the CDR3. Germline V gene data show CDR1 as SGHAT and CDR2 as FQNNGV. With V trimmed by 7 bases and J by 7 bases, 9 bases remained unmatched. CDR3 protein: CASTPWTGFGYTF. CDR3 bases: TGTGCCAGCACCCCGTGGACAGGCTTTGGCTACACCTTC.

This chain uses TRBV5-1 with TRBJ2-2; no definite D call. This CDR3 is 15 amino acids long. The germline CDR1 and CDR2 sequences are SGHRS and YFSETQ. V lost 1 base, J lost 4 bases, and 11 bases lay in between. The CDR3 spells CASSLTTATTGELFF. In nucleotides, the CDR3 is TGCGCCAGCAGCTTGACGACTGCGACCACCGGGGAGCTGTTTTTT.

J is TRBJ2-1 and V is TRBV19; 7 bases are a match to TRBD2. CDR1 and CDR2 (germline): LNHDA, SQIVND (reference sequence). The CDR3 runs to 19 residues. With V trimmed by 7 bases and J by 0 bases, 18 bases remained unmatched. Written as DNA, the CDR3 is TGTGCCAGTATGGGGAGGGTCTCAGTGGGAGGGCCCTCCTACAATGAGCAGTTCTTC. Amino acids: CASMGRVSVGGPSYNEQFF.

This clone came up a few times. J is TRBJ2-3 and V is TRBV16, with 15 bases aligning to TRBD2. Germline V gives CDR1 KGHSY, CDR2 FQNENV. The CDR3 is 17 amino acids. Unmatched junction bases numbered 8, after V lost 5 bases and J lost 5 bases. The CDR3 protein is CASSKGLAGGPEDTQYF. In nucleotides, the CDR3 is TGTGCCAGCAGCAAAGGACTAGCGGGAGGGCCAGAAGATACGCAGTATTTT.

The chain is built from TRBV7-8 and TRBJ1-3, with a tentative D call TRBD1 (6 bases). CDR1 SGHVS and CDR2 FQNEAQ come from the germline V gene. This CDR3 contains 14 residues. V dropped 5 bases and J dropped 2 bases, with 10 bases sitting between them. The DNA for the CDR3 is TGTGCCAGCAGCATCGGGACAACTGGAAACACCATATATTTT. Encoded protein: CASSIGTTGNTIYF. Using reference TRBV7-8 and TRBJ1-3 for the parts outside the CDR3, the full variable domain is GAGVSQSPRYKVAKRGQDVALRCDPISGHVSLFWYQQALGQGPEFLTYFQNEAQLDKSGLPSDRFFAERPEGSVSTLKIQRTQQEDSAVYLCASSIGTTGNTIYFGEGSWLTVV.

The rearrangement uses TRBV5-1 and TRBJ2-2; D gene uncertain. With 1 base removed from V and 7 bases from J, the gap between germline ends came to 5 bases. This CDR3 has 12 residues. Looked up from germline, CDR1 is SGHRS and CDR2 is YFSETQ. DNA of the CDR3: TGCGCCAGCAGCTTGATAAACGGGGAGCTGTTTTTT. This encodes CASSLINGELFF.

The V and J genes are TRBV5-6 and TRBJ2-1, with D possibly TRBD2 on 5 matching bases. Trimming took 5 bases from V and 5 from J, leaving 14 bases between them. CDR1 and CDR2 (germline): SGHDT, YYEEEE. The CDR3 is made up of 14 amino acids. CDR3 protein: CASSPRRGNNEQFF. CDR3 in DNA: TGTGCCAGCAGTCCCCGCCGGGGTAACAATGAGCAGTTCTTC.